This TCR beta chain was captured in a study of CD8 T cells in ankylosing spondylitis. Study-wide results and limits: Blood of patients with ankylosing spondylitis appeared to be characterized by a TCR beta motif of about 8 highly homologous variants. Disease-associated clones were reportedly significantly overrepresented in matched ankylosing spondylitis synovial fluid. Clones linked to disease, bearing a CD8+ phenotype, were relatively rare in peripheral blood.

Concerning this clonotype itself: As yet, its antigen is unknown.

A quantitative 5'-RACE method, one with molecular barcodes, was used to make TCR beta libraries. TCRdb reanalysed the 5' RACE reads using MiXCR and keeps one entry per CDR3 protein. The table shows around 130,000 distinct CDR3 sequences, with approximately 9.9% occurring only once. The length of the CDR3 is 15 residues. Germline V gene sequence: CDR1 LGHNA, CDR2 YSLEER. J gave up 4 bases and V 1 base, and 5 bases lay outside the gene matches. V and J are TRBV4-3 and TRBJ2-5, with 8 bases aligning to TRBD2. This receptor was obtained from a male donor with ankylosing spondylitis or in good health (not recorded which). The sample taken for sequencing was blood, either unsorted or a sorted T cell fraction (not recorded which). The CDR3, as DNA: TGCGCCAGCAGCCAAGGGAGGCTAGCGGGAGAGACCCAGTACTTC. Amino acids: CASSQGRLAGETQYF.